This T cell receptor beta chain was sequenced for a study of tumor and adjacent non-tumor tissue in lung cancer. On the study more broadly: Patients were aged about 30 to 80, roughly nine men and roughly 5 women, stage I to III.

Of note for this clonotype: The antigen is not known. The junction differs from germline at one of its ends, possibly a read error.

CDR3 size: 15 residues. CDR1 is SGHVS, CDR2 FQNEAQ, per germline. TCRbeta libraries were built with three rounds of nested PCR, modified from ARM-PCR. TCRdb independently ran MiXCR on the multiplex PCR reads; one entry per CDR3 protein. The table has approximately 82,000 distinct CDR3 sequences, about 80% seen once; the top ten hold around 43%. Notes on the study in general: Shorter survival was associated with higher TCR diversity in tumors. Normal lung showed higher cumulative top 100 clone frequency than tumor.

No cell sorting was done before RNA was extracted from the tissue. The normal lung tissue was taken more than 3 cm from the tumor edge. Donors were chemotherapy-naive, newly diagnosed lung cancer surgical patients in China, August–late 2014. Sequencing was done on a sample of distant non-tumor lung tissue. The clonotype originates from a man between 65 and 85 years old with non-small cell lung cancer. The chain couples TRBV7-8 to TRBJ1-6; TRBD1 aligns across 10 bases. The CDR3 protein is CASSLSGTGVSPLQF. CDR3 coding DNA: TGTGCCAGCAGCTTATCTGGGACAGGGGTTTCACCCCTCCAATTT.